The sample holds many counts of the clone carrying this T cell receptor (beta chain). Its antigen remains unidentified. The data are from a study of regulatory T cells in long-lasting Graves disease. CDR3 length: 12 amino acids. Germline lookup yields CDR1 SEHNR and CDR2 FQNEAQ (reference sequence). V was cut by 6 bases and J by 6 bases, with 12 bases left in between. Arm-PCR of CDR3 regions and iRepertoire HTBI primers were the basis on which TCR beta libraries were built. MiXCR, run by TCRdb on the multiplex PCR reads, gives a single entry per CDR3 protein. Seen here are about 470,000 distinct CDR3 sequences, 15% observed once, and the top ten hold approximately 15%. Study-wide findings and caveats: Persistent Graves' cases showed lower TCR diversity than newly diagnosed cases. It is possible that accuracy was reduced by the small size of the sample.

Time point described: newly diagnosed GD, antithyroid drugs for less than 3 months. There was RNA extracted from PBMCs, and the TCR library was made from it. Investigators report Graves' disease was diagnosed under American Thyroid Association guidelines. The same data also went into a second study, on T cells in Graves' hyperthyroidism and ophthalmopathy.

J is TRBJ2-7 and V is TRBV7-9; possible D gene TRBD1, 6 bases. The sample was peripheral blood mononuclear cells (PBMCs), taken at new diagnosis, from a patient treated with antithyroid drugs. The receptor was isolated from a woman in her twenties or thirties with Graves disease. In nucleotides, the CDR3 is TGTGCCAGCAGTTCAACAGGGCTCGAGCAGTACTTC. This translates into CASSSTGLEQYF.